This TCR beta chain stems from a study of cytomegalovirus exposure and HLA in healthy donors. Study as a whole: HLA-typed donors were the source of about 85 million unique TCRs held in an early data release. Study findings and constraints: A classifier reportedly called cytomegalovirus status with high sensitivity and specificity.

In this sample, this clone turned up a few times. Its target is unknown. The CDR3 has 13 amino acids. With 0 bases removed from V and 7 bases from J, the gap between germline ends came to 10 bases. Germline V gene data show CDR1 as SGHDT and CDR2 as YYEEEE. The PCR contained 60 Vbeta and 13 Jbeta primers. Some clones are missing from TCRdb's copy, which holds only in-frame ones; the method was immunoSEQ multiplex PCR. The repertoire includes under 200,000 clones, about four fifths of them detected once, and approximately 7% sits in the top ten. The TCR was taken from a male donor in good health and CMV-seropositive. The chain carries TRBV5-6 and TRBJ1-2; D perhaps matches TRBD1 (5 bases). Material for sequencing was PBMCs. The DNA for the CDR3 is TGTGCCAGCAGCTTGGGGACACTCGGTGGCTACACCTTC. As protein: CASSLGTLGGYTF.